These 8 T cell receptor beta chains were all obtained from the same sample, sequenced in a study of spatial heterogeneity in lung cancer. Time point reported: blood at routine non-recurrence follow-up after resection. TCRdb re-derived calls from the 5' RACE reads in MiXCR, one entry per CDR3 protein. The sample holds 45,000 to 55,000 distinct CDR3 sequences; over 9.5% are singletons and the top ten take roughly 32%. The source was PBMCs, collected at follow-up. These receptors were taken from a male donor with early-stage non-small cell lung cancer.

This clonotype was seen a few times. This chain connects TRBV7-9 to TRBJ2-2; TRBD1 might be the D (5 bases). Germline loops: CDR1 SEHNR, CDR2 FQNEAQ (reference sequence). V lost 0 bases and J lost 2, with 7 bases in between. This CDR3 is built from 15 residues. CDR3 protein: CASSLAWGNTGELFF. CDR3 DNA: TGTGCCAGCAGCTTAGCTTGGGGCAACACCGGGGAGCTGTTTTTT.

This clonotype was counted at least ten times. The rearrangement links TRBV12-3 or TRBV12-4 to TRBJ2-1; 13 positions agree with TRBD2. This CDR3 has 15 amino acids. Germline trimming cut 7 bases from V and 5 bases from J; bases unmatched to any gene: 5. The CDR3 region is CASTHTSGRDNEQFF. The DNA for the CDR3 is TGTGCCAGCACCCACACTAGCGGGAGGGACAATGAGCAGTTCTTC.

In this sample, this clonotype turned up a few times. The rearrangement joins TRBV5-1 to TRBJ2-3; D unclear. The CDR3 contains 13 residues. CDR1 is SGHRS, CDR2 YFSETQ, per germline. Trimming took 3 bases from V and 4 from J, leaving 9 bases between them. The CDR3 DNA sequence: TGCGCCAGCAGCTCTCTAGTGGCAGATACGCAGTATTTT. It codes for CASSSLVADTQYF.

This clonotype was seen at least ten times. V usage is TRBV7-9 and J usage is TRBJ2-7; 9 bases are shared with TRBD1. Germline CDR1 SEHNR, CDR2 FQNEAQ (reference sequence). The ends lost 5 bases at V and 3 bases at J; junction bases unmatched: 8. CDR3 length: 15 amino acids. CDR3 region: CASSRSGTGHYEQYF. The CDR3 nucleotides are TGTGCCAGCAGCCGATCCGGGACAGGGCACTACGAGCAGTACTTC.

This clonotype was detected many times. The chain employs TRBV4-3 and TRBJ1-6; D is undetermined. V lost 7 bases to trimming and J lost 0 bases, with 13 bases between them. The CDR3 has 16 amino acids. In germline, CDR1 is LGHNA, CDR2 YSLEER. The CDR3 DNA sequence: TGCGCCAGCAATTCATGGGTCAGCTCCTATAATTCACCCCTCCACTTT. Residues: CASNSWVSSYNSPLHF.

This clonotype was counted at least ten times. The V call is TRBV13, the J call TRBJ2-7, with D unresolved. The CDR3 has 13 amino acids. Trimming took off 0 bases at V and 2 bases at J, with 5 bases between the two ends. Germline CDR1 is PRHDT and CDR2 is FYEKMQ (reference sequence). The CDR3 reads CASSLGGTYEQYF. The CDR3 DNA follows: TGTGCCAGCAGCTTAGGGGGGACCTACGAGCAGTACTTC.

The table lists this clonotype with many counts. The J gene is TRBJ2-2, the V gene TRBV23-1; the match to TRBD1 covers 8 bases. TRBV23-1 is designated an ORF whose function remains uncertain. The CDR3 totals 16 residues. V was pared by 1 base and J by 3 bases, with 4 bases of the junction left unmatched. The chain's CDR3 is CASSQFATGDTGELFF. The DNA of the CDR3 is TGCGCCAGCAGTCAATTCGCGACAGGGGACACCGGGGAGCTGTTTTTT.

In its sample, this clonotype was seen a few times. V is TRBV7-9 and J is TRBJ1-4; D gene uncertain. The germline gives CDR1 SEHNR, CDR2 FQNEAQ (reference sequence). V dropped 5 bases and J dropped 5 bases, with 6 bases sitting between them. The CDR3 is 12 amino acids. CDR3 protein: CASSELNEKLFF. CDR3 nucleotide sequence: TGTGCCAGCAGCGAACTAAATGAAAAACTGTTTTTT. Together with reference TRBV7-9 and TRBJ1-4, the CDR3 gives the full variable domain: DTGVSQNPRHKITKRGQNVTFRCDPISEHNRLYWYRQTLGQGPEFLTYFQNEAQLEKSRLLSDRFSAERPKGSFSTLEIQRTEQGDSAMYLCASSELNEKLFFGSGTQLSVL.